Listed here are 25 T cell receptor beta chains from one sample, sequenced in a study of T cell repertoires in cytomegalovirus infection. TCRdb ran MiXCR on the reads and lists one entry per CDR3 protein. The sample records approximately 240,000 distinct CDR3 sequences, 12% being singletons. The specimen sequenced was PBMCs. These receptor sequences come from a human donor in good health (CMV status not recorded). Some clones in this sample may be carry-over from other donors' samples.

The rearrangement joins TRBV28 to TRBJ2-3; D may be TRBD1 (6 bases). V lost 10 bases and J lost 2, with 13 bases in between. CDR1 is MDHEN, CDR2 SYDVKM, per germline. The CDR3 has 13 amino acids. The CDR3: CATATGNTDTQYF. For the CDR3, the DNA is TGTGCCACCGCCACAGGGAACACAGATACGCAGTATTTT.

This clonotype was recorded many times. J is TRBJ2-1 and V is TRBV7-2; D is possibly TRBD1 (6 bases). Germline loops: CDR1 SGHTA, CDR2 FQGNSA. V was clipped by 1 base and J by 9 bases, with 7 bases between them. The CDR3 has 12 residues. In nucleotides, the CDR3 is TGTGCCAGCAGCTTAGTCAGGGGTGAGCAGTTCTTC. This codes for CASSLVRGEQFF.

This clonotype was seen repeatedly, ten times or more. V gene TRBV7-2 combines with J gene TRBJ2-7; D call uncertain. The CDR3 contains 12 residues. The V gene's germline CDR1 is SGHTA and CDR2 FQGNSA. Deletions cut 5 bases from V and 4 bases from J, with 9 bases between. The CDR3 DNA follows: TGTGCCAGCAGCGCCCCTCAGTACGAGCAGTACTTC. Its translation is CASSAPQYEQYF.

J is TRBJ2-1 and V is TRBV2; D may be TRBD2 (5 bases). This CDR3 is 15 amino acids long. The germline V gene has CDR1 SNHLY and CDR2 FYNNEI. V was trimmed by 2 bases and J by 6 bases, leaving 14 bases between them. DNA of the CDR3: TGTGCCAGCAGTGAAATCCGGACTGGAATCAATGAGCAGTTCTTC. Translation gives CASSEIRTGINEQFF.

Ten or more counts support this clonotype. The gene calls are TRBV28 and TRBJ1-4, with unresolved D. V was pared by 4 bases and J by 6 bases, with 21 bases between. The CDR3 extends over 17 amino acids. CDR1 MDHEN and CDR2 SYDVKM come from the germline V gene. CDR3 amino acids: CASSSPKTDIGDEKLFF. The CDR3 DNA reads as TGTGCCAGCAGTTCCCCTAAGACCGACATTGGAGATGAAAAACTGTTTTTT. The variable domain in full, with the rest retrieved from reference TRBV28 and TRBJ1-4, is DVKVTQSSRYLVKRTGEKVFLECVQDMDHENMFWYRQDPGLGLRLIYFSYDVKMKEKGDIPEGYSVSREKKERFSLILESASTNQTSMYLCASSSPKTDIGDEKLFFGSGTQLSVL.

This clonotype turned up a few times. The chain recombines TRBV4-2 with TRBJ2-5; D not resolved. The CDR3 length is 15 residues. The V end lost 0 bases, the J end lost 5 bases, and 13 bases lay between the germline ends. Germline CDR1 and CDR2: LGHNA and YNFKEQ. CDR3 DNA sequence: TGTGCCAGCAGCCAAGATATAGGGCCATTGGAGACCCAGTACTTC. Its protein product is CASSQDIGPLETQYF.

This clonotype was counted between two and nine times. The chain is built from TRBV28 and TRBJ2-7; TRBD2 aligns across 10 bases. The CDR3 runs to 15 residues. V shed 5 bases, J shed 6 bases, and the junction held 10 bases outside the gene matches. Germline loops: CDR1 MDHEN, CDR2 SYDVKM. The CDR3 here is CASSPSGLASVEQYF. CDR3 nucleotides: TGTGCCAGCAGTCCTTCGGGACTAGCGTCGGTCGAGCAGTACTTC.

The chain uses TRBV7-9 and TRBJ1-4, with 10 bases lining up with TRBD1. With V trimmed by 0 bases and J by 8 bases, 3 bases remained unmatched. The CDR3 contains 15 residues. Germline V lookup: CDR1 SEHNR, CDR2 FQNEAQ (reference sequence). The CDR3 is CASSLAGTGEEKLFF. The CDR3 DNA follows: TGTGCCAGCAGCTTAGCCGGGACAGGGGAGGAAAAACTGTTTTTT.

The chain recombines TRBV20-1 with TRBJ2-5; D gene ambiguous. The germline V and J ends were trimmed by 6 bases and 0 bases, with 11 bases remaining between them. This CDR3 has 13 amino acids. Germline values: CDR1 DFQATT, CDR2 SNEGSKA (reference sequence). The CDR3 loop reads CSAPVLYQETQYF. CDR3 sequence (DNA): TGCAGTGCGCCAGTTTTGTACCAAGAGACCCAGTACTTC.

This clonotype came up many times. J is TRBJ1-1 and V is TRBV29-1; D is uncertain. Trimming shortened V by 4 bases and J by 8 bases, and 8 bases separated the two germline ends. This CDR3 is built from 10 residues. Per the germline V gene, CDR1 is SQVTM and CDR2 is ANQGSEA. The CDR3 coding sequence is TGCAGCGTTGGAGACTACGAAGCTTTCTTT. It specifies CSVGDYEAFF.

The V call is TRBV5-4, the J call TRBJ2-7, with 8 bases lining up with TRBD2. The length of the CDR3 is 13 residues. Germline V gene lookup returns CDR1 SGHNT and CDR2 YYREEE (reference sequence). V lost 3 bases and J lost 4; bases outside the gene matches: 3. This CDR3 is CASSSSGGYEQYF. For the CDR3, the DNA is TGTGCCAGCAGCTCGAGCGGGGGTTACGAGCAGTACTTC. The full variable domain, in which reference TRBV5-4 and TRBJ2-7 provide the parts outside the CDR3, is ETGVTQSPTHLIKTRGQQVTLRCSSQSGHNTVSWYQQALGQGPQFIFQYYREEENGRGNFPPRFSGLQFPNYSSELNVNALELDDSALYLCASSSSGGYEQYFGPGTRLTVT.

The V gene is TRBV29-1, the J gene TRBJ1-2, with unresolved D. V dropped 0 bases and J dropped 6 bases, with 2 bases sitting between them. Per germline, CDR1 SQVTM and CDR2 ANQGSEA. The CDR3 covers 10 residues. This CDR3 is CSVEENGYTF. The CDR3 bases are TGCAGCGTTGAAGAAAATGGCTACACCTTC.

For the CDR3, the DNA is TGTGCCAGCAGCCAATCCCCTGGACCGGACGGAAACACCATATATTTT. It translates to CASSQSPGPDGNTIYF. The chain is built from TRBV3-1 and TRBJ1-3, with unresolved D. The CDR3 totals 16 residues. V gave up 2 bases and J gave up 4 bases, with 15 bases separating them. The germline gives CDR1 LGHDT, CDR2 YNNKEL (reference sequence).

The rearrangement links TRBV15 to TRBJ2-2, with a weak D call TRBD1 (6 bases). Between the trimmed V and J ends, which lost 2 bases and 1 base, there was a span of 8 bases. Germline V gene data show CDR1 as LNHNV and CDR2 as YYDKDF (reference sequence). The CDR3 has 15 residues. This chain's CDR3 is CATSRLDRNTGELFF. The DNA of the CDR3 is TGTGCCACCAGCAGACTGGACAGGAACACCGGGGAGCTGTTTTTT.

This clonotype was detected many times. This chain uses TRBV5-6 with TRBJ1-6; the match to TRBD1 covers 8 bases. Germline CDR1 and CDR2: SGHDT and YYEEEE. V lost 0 bases, J lost 6 bases, and 5 bases stayed unmatched. The CDR3 runs 16 residues. The CDR3 nucleotides are TGTGCCAGCAGCTTGGTTGGTACAGGGGGTAATTCACCCCTCCACTTT. This codes for CASSLVGTGGNSPLHF.

This chain uses TRBV20-1 with TRBJ2-3, with 10 nucleotides matching TRBD2. Germline V gene sequence: CDR1 DFQATT, CDR2 SNEGSKA (reference sequence). After removal of 3 bases from V and 8 bases from J, the junction contained 17 bases not matched to a gene. There are 17 residues in the CDR3. CDR3 coding DNA: TGCAGTGCTAGTGTTAGCGGGGGGCCCCATGGCGATGGTACGCAGTATTTT. Encoded protein: CSASVSGGPHGDGTQYF.

This clonotype was recorded many times. The chain combines TRBV7-9 with TRBJ1-6; perhaps TRBD1 as D (5 bases). The V gene's germline CDR1 is SEHNR and CDR2 FQNEAQ (reference sequence). The CDR3 is 16 residues long. Trimming shortened V by 5 bases and J by 7 bases, and 18 bases separated the two germline ends. As DNA, the CDR3 is TGTGCCAGCAGCCCGGCTGCGGGGCCATCGAATTCACCCCTCCACTTT. It codes for CASSPAAGPSNSPLHF.

This clonotype was counted between two and nine times. The chain links TRBV19 to TRBJ1-2; 7 nucleotides align to TRBD1. The CDR3 loop spans 14 amino acids. The germline CDR1 and CDR2 sequences are LNHDA and SQIVND (reference sequence). Trimming took 3 bases from V and 4 from J; bases not matched to a gene: 5. The CDR3 bases are TGTGCCAGTAGTATCTCAGGGGGAAGCTATGGCTACACCTTC. It is translated as CASSISGGSYGYTF.

On this clonotype: A much larger clone differs by one base, so this may be a read error. V and J are TRBV7-2 and TRBJ2-2; D tentatively fits TRBD1 or TRBD2 (5 bases each). The CDR3 loop spans 13 amino acids. Germline CDR1 reads SGHTA; CDR2 reads FQGNSA. The DNA of the CDR3 is TGTGCCAGCAGCTCCACTTACACCGGGGCGCTGTTTTTT. It yields the protein CASSSTYTGALFF. Using reference TRBV7-2 and TRBJ2-2 for the parts outside the CDR3, the full variable domain is GAGVSQSPSNKVTEKGKDVELRCDPISGHTALYWYRQSLGQGLEFLIYFQGNSAPDKSGLPSDRFSAERTGGSVSTLTIQRTQQEDSAVYLCASSSTYTGALFFGEGSRLTVL.

The chain is built from TRBV29-1 and TRBJ1-4; D uncertain. Trimming took 4 bases from V and 8 from J, leaving 8 bases between them. The length of the CDR3 is 11 residues. Germline CDR1 and CDR2: SQVTM and ANQGSEA. The CDR3 coding sequence is TGCAGCGTTGGGGAGCCCGAAAAACTGTTTTTT. Protein sequence: CSVGEPEKLFF.

The V gene is TRBV5-1, the J gene TRBJ2-1; D is possibly TRBD2 (6 bases). Trimming cost V 1 base and J 6 bases, with 14 bases left between them. In germline, CDR1 is SGHRS, CDR2 YFSETQ. This CDR3 comprises 15 residues. The CDR3 here is CASSLLSGQVNEQFF. The CDR3 nucleotides are TGCGCCAGCAGCTTGCTTAGCGGCCAAGTCAATGAGCAGTTCTTC.

This clonotype was picked up many times. The chain uses TRBV7-8 and TRBJ1-6; tentatively, D is TRBD1 (6 bases). The germline V gene encodes CDR1 SGHVS and CDR2 FQNEAQ. The CDR3 is 15 amino acids. V was pared by 6 bases and J by 5 bases, with 14 bases between. The chain's CDR3 is CASRLTGSHNSPLHF. The CDR3 DNA reads as TGTGCCAGCAGATTAACAGGGAGCCATAATTCACCCCTCCACTTT.

There are many counts of this clonotype. The rearrangement joins TRBV7-2 to TRBJ2-7, with D possibly TRBD1 on 6 matching bases. The CDR3 consists of 14 residues. V was clipped by 5 bases and J by 13 bases, with 24 bases between them. Germline-derived CDR1 and CDR2 are SGHTA and FQGNSA. CDR3: CASSPGAEQGGKYF. CDR3 sequence (DNA): TGTGCCAGCAGCCCTGGGGCCGAACAGGGTGGGAAATACTTC.

The chain uses TRBV27 and TRBJ2-5; D is perhaps TRBD1 (5 bases). The CDR3 is made up of 14 amino acids. V was shortened by 5 bases and J by 4 bases, with 14 bases between the two germline ends. Germline V gives CDR1 MNHEY, CDR2 SMNVEV (reference sequence). The CDR3 spells CASSPYGHGETQYF. DNA of the CDR3: TGTGCCAGCAGTCCCTACGGACACGGAGAGACCCAGTACTTC.

This clonotype appeared many times. The chain couples TRBV10-3 to TRBJ2-3; D gene unclear. V lost 9 bases and J 5 bases, leaving 12 bases between the germline ends. CDR1 is ENHRY, CDR2 SYGVKD, per germline. This CDR3 is 12 amino acids long. The CDR3 DNA follows: TGTGCCATGCGAGGCTATGGAGATACGCAGTATTTT. It encodes CAMRGYGDTQYF.